This T cell receptor (beta chain) was recorded in a study of blood T cell repertoires in COVID-19. This clone showed up just a few times. This table comes from immunoSEQ multiplex PCR, and its TCRdb copy is limited to in-frame clones, with some not included. Altogether tens of thousands of clones are present, roughly three quarters being singletons, with the ten largest covering under 2.5%. Trimming shortened V by 0 bases and J by 2 bases, and 11 bases separated the two germline ends. Germline lookup yields CDR1 SNHLY and CDR2 FYNNEI. The CDR3 totals 15 residues. The TCR originated in a man in his 70s with COVID-19, enrolled during active disease. Sequencing was carried out using peripheral blood. The chain has TRBV2 and TRBJ2-7; possibly TRBD2 for D (7 bases). In nucleotides, the CDR3 is TGTGCCAGCAGTGAAGCGTGGGGGGGCCCCTACGAGCAGTACTTC. Its translation: CASSEAWGGPYEQYF.